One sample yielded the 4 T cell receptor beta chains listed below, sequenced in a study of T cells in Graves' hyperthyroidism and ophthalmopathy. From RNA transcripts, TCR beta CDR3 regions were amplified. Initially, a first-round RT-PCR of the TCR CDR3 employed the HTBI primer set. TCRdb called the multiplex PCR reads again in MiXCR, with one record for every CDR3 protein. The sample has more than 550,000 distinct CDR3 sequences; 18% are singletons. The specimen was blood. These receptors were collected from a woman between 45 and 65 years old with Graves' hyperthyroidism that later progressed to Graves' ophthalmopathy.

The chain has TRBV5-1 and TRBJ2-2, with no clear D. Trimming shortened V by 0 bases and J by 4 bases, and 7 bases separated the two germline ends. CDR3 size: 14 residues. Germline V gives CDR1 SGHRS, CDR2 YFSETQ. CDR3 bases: TGCGCCAGCAGCTTGGGGAAGACCACCGGGGAGCTGTTTTTT. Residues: CASSLGKTTGELFF.

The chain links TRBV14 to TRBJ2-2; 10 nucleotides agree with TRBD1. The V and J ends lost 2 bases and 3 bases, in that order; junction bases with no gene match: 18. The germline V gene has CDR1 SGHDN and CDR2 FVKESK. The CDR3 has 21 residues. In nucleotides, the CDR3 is TGTGCCAGCAGCCAAATACCGGGACAGGGGTTGGCCATAGCCCACACCGGGGAGCTGTTTTTT. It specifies CASSQIPGQGLAIAHTGELFF. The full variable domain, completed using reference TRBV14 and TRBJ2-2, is EAGVTQFPSHSVIEKGQTVTLRCDPISGHDNLYWYRRVMGKEIKFLLHFVKESKQDESGMPNNRFLAERTGGTYSTLKVQPAELEDSGVYFCASSQIPGQGLAIAHTGELFFGEGSRLTVL.

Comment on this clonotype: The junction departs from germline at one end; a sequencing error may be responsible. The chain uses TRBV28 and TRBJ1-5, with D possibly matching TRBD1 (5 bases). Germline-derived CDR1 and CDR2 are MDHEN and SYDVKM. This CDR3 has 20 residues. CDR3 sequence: CAGSFWQGGKEVYSNQPQHF. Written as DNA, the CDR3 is TGTGCCGGCAGTTTCTGGCAGGGTGGAAAGGAGGTTTATAGCAATCAGCCCCAGCATTTT. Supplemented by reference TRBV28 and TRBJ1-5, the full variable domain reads DVKVTQSSRYLVKRTGEKVFLECVQDMDHENMFWYRQDPGLGLRLIYFSYDVKMKEKGDIPEGYSVSREKKERFSLILESASTNQTSMYLCAGSFWQGGKEVYSNQPQHFGDGTRLSIL.

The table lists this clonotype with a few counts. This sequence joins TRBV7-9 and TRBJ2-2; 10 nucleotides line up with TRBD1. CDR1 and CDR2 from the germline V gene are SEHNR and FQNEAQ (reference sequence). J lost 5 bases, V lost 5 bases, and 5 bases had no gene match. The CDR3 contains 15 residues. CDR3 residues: CASSPGQGFTGELFF. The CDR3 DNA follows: TGTGCCAGCAGCCCGGGACAGGGGTTTACCGGGGAGCTGTTTTTT.